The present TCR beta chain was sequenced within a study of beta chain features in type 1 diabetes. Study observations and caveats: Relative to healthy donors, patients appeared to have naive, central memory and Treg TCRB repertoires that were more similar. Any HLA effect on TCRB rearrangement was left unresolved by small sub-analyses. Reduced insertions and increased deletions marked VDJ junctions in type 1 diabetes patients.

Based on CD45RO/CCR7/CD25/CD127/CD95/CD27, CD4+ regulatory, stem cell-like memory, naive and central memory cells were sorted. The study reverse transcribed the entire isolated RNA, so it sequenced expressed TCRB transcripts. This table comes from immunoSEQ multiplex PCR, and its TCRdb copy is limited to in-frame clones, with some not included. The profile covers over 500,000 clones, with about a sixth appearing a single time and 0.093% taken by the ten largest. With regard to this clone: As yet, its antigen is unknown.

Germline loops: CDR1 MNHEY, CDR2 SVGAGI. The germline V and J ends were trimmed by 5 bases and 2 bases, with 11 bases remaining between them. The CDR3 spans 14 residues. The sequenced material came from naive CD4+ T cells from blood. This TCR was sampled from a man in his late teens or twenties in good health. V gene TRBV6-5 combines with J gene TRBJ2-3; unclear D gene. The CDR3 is CASSLDSPTDTQYF. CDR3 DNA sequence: TGTGCCAGCAGTCTAGACTCGCCCACAGATACGCAGTATTTT.